This T cell receptor beta chain comes out of a study of cytomegalovirus exposure and HLA in healthy donors. The PCR was carried out with 60 Vbeta primers and 13 Jbeta primers. Sequencing was performed with immunoSEQ multiplex PCR; in TCRdb, only in-frame clones are kept and a portion is missing. There are roughly 130,000 clones in the sample; around 83% occur only once, and 0.85% to 1.3% lies in the top ten. V shed 4 bases, J shed 6 bases, and the junction held 5 bases outside the gene matches. The germline gives CDR1 SQVTM, CDR2 ANQGSEA. This CDR3 is built from 13 residues. Material for sequencing was PBMCs. The rearrangement joins TRBV29-1 to TRBJ2-1, with TRBD1 identical over 8 bases. The TCR originated in a human donor in good health. The chain's CDR3 is CSVVQGVFNEQFF. The CDR3 region has the DNA TGCAGCGTTGTACAGGGGGTATTCAATGAGCAGTTCTTC.